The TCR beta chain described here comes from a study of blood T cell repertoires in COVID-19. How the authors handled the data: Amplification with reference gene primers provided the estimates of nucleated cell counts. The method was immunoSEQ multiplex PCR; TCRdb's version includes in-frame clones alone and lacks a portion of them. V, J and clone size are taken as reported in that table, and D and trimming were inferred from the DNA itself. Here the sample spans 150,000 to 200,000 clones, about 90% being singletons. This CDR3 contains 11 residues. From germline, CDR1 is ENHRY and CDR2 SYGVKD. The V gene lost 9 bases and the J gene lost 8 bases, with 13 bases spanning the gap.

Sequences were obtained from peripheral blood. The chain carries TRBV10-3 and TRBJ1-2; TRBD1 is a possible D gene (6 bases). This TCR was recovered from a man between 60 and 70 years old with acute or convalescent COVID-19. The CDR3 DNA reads TGTGCCATACCACAGGGATCCGGCTACACCTTC. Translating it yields CAIPQGSGYTF.